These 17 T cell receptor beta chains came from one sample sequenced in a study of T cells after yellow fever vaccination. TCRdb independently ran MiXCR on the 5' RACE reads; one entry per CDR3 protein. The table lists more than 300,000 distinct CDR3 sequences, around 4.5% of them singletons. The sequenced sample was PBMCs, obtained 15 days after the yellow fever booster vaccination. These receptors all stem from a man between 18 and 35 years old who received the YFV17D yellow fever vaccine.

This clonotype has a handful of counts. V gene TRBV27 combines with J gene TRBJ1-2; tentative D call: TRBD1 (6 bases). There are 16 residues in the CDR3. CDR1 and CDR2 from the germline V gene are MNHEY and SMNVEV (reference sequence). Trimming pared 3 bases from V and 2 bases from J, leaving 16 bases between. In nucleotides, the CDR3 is TGTGCCAGCAGTTTCCACTTCGGGGGGCTGAACTATGGCTACACCTTC. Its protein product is CASSFHFGGLNYGYTF.

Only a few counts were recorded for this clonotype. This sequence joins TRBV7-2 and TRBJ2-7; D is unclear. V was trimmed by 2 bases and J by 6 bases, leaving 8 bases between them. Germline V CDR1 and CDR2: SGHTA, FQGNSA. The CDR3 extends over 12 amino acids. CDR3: CASSLLLVEQYF. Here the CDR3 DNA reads TGTGCCAGCAGCTTATTGTTGGTCGAGCAGTACTTC.

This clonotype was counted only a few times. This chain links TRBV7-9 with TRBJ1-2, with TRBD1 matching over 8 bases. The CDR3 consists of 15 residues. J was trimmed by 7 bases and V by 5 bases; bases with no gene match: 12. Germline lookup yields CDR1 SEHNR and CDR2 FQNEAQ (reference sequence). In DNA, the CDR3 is TGTGCCAGCAGCCACAGGGGGGGAGAAGAGGGTGGCTACACCTTC. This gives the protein CASSHRGGEEGGYTF. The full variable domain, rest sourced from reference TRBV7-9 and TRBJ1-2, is DTGVSQNPRHKITKRGQNVTFRCDPISEHNRLYWYRQTLGQGPEFLTYFQNEAQLEKSRLLSDRFSAERPKGSFSTLEIQRTEQGDSAMYLCASSHRGGEEGGYTFGSGTRLTVV.

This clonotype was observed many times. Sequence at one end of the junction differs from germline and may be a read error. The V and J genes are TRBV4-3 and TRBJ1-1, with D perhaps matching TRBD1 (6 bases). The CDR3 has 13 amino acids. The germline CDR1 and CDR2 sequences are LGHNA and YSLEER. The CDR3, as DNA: TGTGCCAGCAGCTTAGGCAGGGGCACTGAAGCTTTCTTT. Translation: CASSLGRGTEAFF.

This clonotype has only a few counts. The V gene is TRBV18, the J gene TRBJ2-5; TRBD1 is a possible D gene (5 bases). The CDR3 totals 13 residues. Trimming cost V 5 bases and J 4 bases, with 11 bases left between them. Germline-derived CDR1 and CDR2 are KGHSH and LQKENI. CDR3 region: CASSGASGETQYF. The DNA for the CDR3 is TGTGCCAGCTCAGGGGCCTCTGGAGAGACCCAGTACTTC.

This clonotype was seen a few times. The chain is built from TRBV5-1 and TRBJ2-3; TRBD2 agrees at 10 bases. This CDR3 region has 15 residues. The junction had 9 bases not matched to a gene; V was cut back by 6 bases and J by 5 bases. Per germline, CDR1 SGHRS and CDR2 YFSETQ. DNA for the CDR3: TGCGCCAGCAAGCGGACTAGCGGAACCAGAGATACGCAGTATTTT. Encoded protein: CASKRTSGTRDTQYF.

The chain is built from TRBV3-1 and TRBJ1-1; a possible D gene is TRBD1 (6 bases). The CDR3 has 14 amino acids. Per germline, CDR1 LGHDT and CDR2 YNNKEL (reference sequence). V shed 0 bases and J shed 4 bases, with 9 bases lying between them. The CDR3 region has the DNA TGTGCCAGCAGCCAAGAATGGACAGCCACTGAAGCTTTCTTT. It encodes CASSQEWTATEAFF.

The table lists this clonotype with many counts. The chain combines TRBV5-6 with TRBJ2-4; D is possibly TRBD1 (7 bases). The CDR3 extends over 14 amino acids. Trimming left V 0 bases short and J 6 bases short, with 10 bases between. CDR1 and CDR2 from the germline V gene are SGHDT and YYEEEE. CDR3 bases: TGTGCCAGCAGCTTGGTTCAGGGGGGAAACATTCAGTACTTC. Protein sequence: CASSLVQGGNIQYF.

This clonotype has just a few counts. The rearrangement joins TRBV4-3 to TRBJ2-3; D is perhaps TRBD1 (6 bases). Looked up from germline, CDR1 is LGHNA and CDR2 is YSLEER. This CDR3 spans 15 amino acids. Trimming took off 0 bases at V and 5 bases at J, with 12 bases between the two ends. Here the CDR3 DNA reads TGCGCCAGCAGCCAAGAGGCTACAGGGTTAGATACGCAGTATTTT. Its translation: CASSQEATGLDTQYF.

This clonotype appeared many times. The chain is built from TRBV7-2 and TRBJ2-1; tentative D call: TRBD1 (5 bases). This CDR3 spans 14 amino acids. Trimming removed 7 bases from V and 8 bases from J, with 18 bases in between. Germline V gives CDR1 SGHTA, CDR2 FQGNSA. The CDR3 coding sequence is TGTGCCAGCATCCTTACCCCAGGGAACGATGAGCAGTTCTTC. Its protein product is CASILTPGNDEQFF.

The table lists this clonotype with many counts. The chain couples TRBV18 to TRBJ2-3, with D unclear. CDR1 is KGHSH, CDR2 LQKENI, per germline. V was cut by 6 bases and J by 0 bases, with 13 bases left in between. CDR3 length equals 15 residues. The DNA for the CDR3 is TGTGCCAGCTCGTTCTCAGTTATTAGCACAGATACGCAGTATTTT. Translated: CASSFSVISTDTQYF. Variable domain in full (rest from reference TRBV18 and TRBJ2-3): NAGVMQNPRHLVRRRGQEARLRCSPMKGHSHVYWYRQLPEEGLKFMVYLQKENIIDESGMPKERFSAEFPKEGPSILRIQQVVRGDSAAYFCASSFSVISTDTQYFGPGTRLTVL.

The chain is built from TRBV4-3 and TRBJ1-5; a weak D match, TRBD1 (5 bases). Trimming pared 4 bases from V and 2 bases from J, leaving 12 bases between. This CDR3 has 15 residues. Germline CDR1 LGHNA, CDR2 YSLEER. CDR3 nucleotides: TGCGCCAGCAGCCGCGCCGTACAGGGCAATCAGCCCCAGCATTTT. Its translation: CASSRAVQGNQPQHF.

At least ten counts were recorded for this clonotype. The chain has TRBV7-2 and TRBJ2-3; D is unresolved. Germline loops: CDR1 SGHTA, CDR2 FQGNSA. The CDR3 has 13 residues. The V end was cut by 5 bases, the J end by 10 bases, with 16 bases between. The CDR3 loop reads CASSVDRRDAQYF. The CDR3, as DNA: TGTGCCAGCAGCGTGGATAGAAGGGATGCGCAGTATTTT.

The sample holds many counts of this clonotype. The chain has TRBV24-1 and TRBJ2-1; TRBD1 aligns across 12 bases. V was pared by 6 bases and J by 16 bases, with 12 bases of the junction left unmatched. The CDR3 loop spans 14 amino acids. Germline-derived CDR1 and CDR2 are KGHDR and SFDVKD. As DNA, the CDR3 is TGTGCCACCAGTCCGGGACAGGGGGCCCTAAGGAGATTCTTC. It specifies CATSPGQGALRRFF.

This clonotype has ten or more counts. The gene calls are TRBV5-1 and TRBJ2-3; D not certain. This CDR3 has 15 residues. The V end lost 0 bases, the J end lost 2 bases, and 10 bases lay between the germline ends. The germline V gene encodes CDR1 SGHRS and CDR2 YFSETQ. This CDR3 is CASSLATGYTDTQYF. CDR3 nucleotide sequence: TGCGCCAGCAGCTTGGCGACGGGTTACACAGATACGCAGTATTTT.

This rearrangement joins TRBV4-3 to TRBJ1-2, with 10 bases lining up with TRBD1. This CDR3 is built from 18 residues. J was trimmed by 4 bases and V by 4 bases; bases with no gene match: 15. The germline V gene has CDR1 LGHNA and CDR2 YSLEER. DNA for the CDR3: TGCGCCAGCAGCCTAGAGCTGGGACAGGGGCTCCTTGGCTATGGCTACACCTTC. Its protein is CASSLELGQGLLGYGYTF.

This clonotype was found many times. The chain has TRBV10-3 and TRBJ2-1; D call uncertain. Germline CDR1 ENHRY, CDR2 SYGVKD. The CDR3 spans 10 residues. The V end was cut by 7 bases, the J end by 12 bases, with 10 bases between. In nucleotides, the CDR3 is TGTGCCATCACCGAGATGAGGCAGTTCTTC. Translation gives CAITEMRQFF.